Sequencing of this TCR beta chain was carried out in a study of shared clonotypes between healthy human individuals. When replicate PCRs were run on sorted subsets, they used approximately 0.2 ug DNA, 28,000 or so T cell genomes. Libraries were prepared by immunoSEQ multiplex PCR; TCRdb keeps only in-frame clonotypes and omits some of them. The table shows 2 million to 2.5 million clones, with around 95% occurring only once. The germline gives CDR1 KGHSH, CDR2 LQKENI. This CDR3 contains 14 residues. Deletions cut 3 bases from V and 4 bases from J, with 10 bases between. V usage is TRBV18 and J usage is TRBJ2-1; D remains unclear. This TCR was sampled from a man aged 18 to 30 in good health. Material: naive CD4+ T cells sorted from blood. The sample's subset: CD45RA+ positively selected. The CDR3 DNA follows: TGTGCCAGCTCACCCAGACCTTCGTACAATGAGCAGTTCTTC. It codes for CASSPRPSYNEQFF.